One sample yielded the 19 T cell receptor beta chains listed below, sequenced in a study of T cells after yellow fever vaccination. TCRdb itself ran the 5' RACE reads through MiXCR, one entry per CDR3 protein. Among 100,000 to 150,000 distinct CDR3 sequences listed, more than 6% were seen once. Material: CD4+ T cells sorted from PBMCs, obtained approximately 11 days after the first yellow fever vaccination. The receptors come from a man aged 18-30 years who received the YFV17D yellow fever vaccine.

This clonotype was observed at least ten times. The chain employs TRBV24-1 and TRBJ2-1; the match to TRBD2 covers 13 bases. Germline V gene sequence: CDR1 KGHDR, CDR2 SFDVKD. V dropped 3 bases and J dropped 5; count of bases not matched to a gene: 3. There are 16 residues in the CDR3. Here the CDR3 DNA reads TGTGCCACCAGTGATATTGGACTAGCGGGGGACAATGAGCAGTTCTTC. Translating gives CATSDIGLAGDNEQFF.

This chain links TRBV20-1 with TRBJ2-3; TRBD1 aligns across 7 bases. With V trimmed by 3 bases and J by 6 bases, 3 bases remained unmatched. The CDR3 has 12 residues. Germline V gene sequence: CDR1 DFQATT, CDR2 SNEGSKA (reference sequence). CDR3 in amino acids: CSARRGPDTQYF. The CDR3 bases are TGCAGTGCTAGGAGGGGGCCGGATACGCAGTATTTT.

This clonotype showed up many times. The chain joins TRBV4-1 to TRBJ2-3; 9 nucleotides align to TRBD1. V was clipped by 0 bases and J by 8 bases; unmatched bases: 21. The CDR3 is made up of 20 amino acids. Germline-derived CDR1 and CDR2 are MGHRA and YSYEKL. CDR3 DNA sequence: TGCGCCAGCAGCCAAGATCAGACACCGCGACAGGGGGTGGAAGTGGGTACGCAGTATTTT. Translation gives CASSQDQTPRQGVEVGTQYF.

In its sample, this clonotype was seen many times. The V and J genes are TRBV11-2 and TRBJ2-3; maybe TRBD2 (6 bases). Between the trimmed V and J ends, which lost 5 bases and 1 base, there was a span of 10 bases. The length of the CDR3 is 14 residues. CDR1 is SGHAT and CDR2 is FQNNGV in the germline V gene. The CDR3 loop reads CASSPSGGTDTQYF. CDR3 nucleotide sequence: TGTGCCAGCAGCCCTTCGGGGGGCACAGATACGCAGTATTTT.

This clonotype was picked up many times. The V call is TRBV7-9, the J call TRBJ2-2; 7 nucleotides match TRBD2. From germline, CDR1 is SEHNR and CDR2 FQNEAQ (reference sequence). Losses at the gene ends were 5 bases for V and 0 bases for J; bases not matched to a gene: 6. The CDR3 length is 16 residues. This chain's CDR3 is CASSPPLAANTGELFF. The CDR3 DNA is TGTGCCAGCAGCCCACCCCTAGCGGCGAACACCGGGGAGCTGTTTTTT.

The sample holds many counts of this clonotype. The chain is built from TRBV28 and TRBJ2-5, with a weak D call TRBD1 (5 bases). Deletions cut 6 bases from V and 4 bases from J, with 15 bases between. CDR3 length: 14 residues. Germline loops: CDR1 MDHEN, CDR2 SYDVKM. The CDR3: CASSLSWGGETQYF. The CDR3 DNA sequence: TGTGCCAGCAGCCTGTCGTGGGGCGGAGAGACCCAGTACTTC.

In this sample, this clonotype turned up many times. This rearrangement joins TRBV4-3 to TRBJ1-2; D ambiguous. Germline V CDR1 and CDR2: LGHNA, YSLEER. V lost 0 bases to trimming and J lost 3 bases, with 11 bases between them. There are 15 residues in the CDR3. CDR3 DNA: TGCGCCAGCAGCCAAGATACGGGGATTTACTATGGCTACACCTTC. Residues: CASSQDTGIYYGYTF.

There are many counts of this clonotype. DNA of the CDR3: TGTGCCAGCAGCTCACTACCATACTCCACCGGGGAGCTGTTTTTT. This translates into CASSSLPYSTGELFF. The chain has TRBV7-2 and TRBJ2-2, with D unresolved. Germline V gene lookup returns CDR1 SGHTA and CDR2 FQGNSA. V dropped 4 bases and J dropped 4 bases, with 13 bases sitting between them. The CDR3 loop spans 15 amino acids. Variable domain in full (rest from reference TRBV7-2 and TRBJ2-2): GAGVSQSPSNKVTEKGKDVELRCDPISGHTALYWYRQSLGQGLEFLIYFQGNSAPDKSGLPSDRFSAERTGGSVSTLTIQRTQQEDSAVYLCASSSLPYSTGELFFGEGSRLTVL.

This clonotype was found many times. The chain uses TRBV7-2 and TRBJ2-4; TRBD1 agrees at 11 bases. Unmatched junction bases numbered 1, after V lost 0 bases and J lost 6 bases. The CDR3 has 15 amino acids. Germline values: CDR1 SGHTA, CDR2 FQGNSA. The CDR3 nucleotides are TGTGCCAGCAGCTTAGCAGGGACAGGGGGAAACATTCAGTACTTC. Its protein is CASSLAGTGGNIQYF. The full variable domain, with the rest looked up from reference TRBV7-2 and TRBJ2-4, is GAGVSQSPSNKVTEKGKDVELRCDPISGHTALYWYRQSLGQGLEFLIYFQGNSAPDKSGLPSDRFSAERTGGSVSTLTIQRTQQEDSAVYLCASSLAGTGGNIQYFGAGTRLSVL.

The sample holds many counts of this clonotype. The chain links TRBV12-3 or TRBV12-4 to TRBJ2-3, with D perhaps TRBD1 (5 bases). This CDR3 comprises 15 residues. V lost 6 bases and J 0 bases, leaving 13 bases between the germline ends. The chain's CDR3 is CASSLTAVSTDTQYF. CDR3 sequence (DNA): TGTGCCAGCAGCCTGACAGCCGTTAGCACAGATACGCAGTATTTT.

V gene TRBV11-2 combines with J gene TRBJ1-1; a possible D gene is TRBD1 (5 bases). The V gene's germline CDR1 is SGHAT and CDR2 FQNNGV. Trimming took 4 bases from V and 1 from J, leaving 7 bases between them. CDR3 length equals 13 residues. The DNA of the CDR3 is TGTGCCAGCAGCTGGGGGGAGAACACTGAAGCTTTCTTT. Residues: CASSWGENTEAFF. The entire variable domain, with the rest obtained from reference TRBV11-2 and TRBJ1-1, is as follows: EAGVAQSPRYKIIEKRQSVAFWCNPISGHATLYWYQQILGQGPKLLIQFQNNGVVDDSQLPKDRFSAERLKGVDSTLKIQPAKLEDSAVYLCASSWGENTEAFFGQGTRLTVV.

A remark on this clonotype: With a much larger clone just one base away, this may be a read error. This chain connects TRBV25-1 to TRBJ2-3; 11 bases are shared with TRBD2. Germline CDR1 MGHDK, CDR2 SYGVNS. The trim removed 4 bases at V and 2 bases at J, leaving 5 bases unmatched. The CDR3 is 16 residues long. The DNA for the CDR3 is TGTGCCAGCAGTGGACTAGCGGGGTTTATCACAGATACGCAGTATTTT. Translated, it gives CASSGLAGFITDTQYF. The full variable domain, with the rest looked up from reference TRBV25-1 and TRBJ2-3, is EADIYQTPRYLVIGTGKKITLECSQTMGHDKMYWYQQDPGMELHLIHYSYGVNSTEKGDLSSESTVSRIRTEHFPLTLESARPSHTSQYLCASSGLAGFITDTQYFGPGTRLTVL.

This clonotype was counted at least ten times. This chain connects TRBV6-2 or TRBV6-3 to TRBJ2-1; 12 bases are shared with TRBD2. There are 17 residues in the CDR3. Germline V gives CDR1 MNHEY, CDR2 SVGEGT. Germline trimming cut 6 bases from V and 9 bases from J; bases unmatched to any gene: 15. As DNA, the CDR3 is TGTGCCAGCAGCCTCTGGACTAGCGGGGTAAGCCAGGCTGAGCAGTTCTTC. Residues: CASSLWTSGVSQAEQFF.

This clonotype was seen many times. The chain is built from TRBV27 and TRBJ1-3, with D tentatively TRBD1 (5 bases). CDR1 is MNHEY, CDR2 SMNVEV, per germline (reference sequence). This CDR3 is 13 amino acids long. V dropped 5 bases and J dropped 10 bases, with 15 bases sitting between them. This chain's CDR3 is CASSQGRLGTIYF. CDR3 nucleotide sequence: TGTGCCAGCAGTCAGGGACGGCTAGGGACCATATATTTT.

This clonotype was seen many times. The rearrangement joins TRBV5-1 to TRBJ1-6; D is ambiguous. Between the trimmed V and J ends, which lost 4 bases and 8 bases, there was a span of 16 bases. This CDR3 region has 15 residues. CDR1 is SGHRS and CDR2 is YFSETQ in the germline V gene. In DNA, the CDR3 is TGCGCCAGCAGCGTCGGATCTGGAGGTGATTCACCCCTCCACTTT. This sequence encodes CASSVGSGGDSPLHF.

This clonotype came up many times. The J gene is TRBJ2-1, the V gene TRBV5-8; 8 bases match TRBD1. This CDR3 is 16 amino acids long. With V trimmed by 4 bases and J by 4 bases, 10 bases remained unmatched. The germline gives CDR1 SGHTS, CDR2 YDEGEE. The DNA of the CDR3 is TGTGCCAGCAGCACTTACCAGGGGGCTGTTTACAATGAGCAGTTCTTC. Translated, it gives CASSTYQGAVYNEQFF.

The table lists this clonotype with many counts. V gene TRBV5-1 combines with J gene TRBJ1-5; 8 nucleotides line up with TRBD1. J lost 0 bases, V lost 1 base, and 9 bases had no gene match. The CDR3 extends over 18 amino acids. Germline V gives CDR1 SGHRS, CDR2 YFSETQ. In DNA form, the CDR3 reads TGCGCCAGCAGCTTGATCGATAACAGGGGGATTAGCAATCAGCCCCAGCATTTT. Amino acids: CASSLIDNRGISNQPQHF.

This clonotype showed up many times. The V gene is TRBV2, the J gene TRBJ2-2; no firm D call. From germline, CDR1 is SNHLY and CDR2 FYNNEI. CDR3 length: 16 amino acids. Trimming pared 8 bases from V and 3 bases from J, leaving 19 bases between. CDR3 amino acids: CASGPRSLGDTGELFF. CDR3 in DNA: TGTGCCAGCGGACCCCGGAGCCTTGGGGACACCGGGGAGCTGTTTTTT.

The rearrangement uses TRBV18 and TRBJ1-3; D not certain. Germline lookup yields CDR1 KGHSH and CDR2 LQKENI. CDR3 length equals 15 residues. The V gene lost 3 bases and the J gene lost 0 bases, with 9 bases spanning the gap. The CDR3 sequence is CASSPAQYSGNTIYF. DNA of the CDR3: TGTGCCAGCTCACCCGCGCAGTACTCTGGAAACACCATATATTTT.